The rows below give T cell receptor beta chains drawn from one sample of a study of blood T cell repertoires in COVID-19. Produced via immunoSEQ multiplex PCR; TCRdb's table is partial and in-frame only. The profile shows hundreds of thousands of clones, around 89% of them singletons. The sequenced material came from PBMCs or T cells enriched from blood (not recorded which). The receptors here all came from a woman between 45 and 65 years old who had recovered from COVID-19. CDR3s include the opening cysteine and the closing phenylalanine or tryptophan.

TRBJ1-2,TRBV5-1,CASSPSTGNYGYTF
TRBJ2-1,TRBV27,CASSSIPGLLNNEQFF
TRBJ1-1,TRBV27,CASSDHRGYTEAFF
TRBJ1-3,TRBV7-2,CASSLGRVSGNTIYF
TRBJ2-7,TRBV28,CASRDSTSAREQYF
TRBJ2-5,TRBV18,CASLSRGEETQYF
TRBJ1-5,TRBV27,CASSLEGLNQPQHF
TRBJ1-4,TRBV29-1,CSVGDRGLRKLFF
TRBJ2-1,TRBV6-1,CASSEGGSSYNEQFF
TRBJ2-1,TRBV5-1,CASSWGQDEQFF
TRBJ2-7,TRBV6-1,CASSEGGGFTYEQYF
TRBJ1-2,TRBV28,CASSWQNYGYTF
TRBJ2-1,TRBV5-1,CASSLTGTGGRSEQFF
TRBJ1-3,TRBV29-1,CSVRRGSGNTIYF
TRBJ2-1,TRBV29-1,CSVGKERNEQFF
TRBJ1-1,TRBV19,CASRPGHSLNTEAFF
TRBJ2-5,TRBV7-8,CASSTPRERGAQKSKETQYF
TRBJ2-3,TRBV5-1,CASSLTSLDTQYF
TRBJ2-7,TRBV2,CAIPRGKDRGRLVDEQYF
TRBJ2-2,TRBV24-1,CATSDSGRAFGELFF
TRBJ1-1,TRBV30,CAWGPGGPEAFF
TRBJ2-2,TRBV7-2,CASSLAGPSNTGELFF
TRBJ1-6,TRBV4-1,CASSQDPGEGLPLHF
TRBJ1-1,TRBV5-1,CASSLGGTSAFF
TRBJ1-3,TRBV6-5,CASSPRDSSGNTIYF